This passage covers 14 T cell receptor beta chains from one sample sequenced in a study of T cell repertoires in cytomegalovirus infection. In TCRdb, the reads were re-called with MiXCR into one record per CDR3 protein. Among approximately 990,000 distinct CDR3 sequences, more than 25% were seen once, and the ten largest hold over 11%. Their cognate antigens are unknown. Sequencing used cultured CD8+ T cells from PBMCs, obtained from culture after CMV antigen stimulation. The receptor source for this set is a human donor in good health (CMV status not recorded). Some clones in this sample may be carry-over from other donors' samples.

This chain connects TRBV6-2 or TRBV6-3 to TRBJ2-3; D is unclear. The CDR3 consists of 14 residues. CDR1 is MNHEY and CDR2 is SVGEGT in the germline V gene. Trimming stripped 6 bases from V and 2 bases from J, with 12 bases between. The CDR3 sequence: CASSRVVDTDTQYF. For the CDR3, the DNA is TGTGCCAGCAGCCGCGTAGTAGACACAGATACGCAGTATTTT.

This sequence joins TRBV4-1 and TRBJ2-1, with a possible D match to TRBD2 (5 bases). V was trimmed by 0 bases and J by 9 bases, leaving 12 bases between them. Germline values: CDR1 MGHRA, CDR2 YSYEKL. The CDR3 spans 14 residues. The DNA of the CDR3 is TGCGCCAGCAGCCAAGATAGGCGGGCCAGTGAGCAGTTCTTC. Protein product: CASSQDRRASEQFF.

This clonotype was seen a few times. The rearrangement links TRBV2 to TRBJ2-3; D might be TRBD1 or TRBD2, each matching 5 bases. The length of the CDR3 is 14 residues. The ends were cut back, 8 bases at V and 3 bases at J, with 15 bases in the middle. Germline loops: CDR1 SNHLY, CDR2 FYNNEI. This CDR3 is CASGRMGTTDTQYF. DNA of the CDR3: TGTGCCAGCGGGCGGATGGGGACGACAGATACGCAGTATTTT.

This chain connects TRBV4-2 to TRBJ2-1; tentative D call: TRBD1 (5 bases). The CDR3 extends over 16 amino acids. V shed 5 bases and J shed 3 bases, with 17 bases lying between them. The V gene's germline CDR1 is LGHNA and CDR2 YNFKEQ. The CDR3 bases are TGTGCCAGCAGCGCCCGGTTTGGGGCCGACTACAATGAGCAGTTCTTC. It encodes CASSARFGADYNEQFF.

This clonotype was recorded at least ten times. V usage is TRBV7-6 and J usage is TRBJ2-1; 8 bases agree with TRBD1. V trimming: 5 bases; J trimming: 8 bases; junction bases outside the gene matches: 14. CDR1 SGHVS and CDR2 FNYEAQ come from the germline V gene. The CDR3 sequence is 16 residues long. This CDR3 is CASSPLDRAFMDEQFF. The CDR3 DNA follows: TGTGCCAGCAGCCCACTGGACAGGGCCTTTATGGATGAGCAGTTCTTC. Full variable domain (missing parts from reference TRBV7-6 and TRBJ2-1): GAGVSQSPRYKVTKRGQDVALRCDPISGHVSLYWYRQALGQGPEFLTYFNYEAQQDKSGLPNDRFSAERPEGSISTLTIQRTEQRDSAMYRCASSPLDRAFMDEQFFGPGTRLTVL.

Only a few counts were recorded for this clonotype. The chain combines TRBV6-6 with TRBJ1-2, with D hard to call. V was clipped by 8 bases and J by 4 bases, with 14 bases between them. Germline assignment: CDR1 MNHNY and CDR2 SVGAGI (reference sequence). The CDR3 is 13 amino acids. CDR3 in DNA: TGTGCCAGCCAGAACGTTGGGAGCTATGGCTACACCTTC. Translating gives CASQNVGSYGYTF.

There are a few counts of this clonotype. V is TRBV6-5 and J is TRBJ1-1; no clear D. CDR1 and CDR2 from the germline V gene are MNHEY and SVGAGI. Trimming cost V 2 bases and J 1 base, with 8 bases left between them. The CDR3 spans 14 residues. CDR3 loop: CASSYVYGNTEAFF. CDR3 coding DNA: TGTGCCAGCAGTTACGTCTACGGGAACACTGAAGCTTTCTTT.

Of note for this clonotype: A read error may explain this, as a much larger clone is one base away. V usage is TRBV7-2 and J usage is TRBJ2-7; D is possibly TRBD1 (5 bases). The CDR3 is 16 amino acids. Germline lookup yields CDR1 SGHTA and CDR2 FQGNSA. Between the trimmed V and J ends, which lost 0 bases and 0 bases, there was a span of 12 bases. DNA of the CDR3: TGTGCCAGCAGCTTAGCGCCAGGGTCCCGCTCCTACGAGCAGTACTTC. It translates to CASSLAPGSRSYEQYF. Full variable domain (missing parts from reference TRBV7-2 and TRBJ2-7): GAGVSQSPSNKVTEKGKDVELRCDPISGHTALYWYRQSLGQGLEFLIYFQGNSAPDKSGLPSDRFSAERTGGSVSTLTIQRTQQEDSAVYLCASSLAPGSRSYEQYFGPGTRLTVT.

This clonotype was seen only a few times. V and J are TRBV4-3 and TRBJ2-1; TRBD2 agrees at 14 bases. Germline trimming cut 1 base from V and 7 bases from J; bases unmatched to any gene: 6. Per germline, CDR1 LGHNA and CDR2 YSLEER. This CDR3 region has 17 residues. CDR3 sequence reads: CASSQGLAGGPWNEQFF. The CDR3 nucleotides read TGCGCCAGCAGCCAAGGACTAGCGGGGGGGCCTTGGAATGAGCAGTTCTTC.

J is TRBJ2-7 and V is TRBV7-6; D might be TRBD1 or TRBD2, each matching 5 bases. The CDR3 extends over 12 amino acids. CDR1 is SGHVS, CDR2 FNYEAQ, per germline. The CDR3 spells CASSSPGDEQCV. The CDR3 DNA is TGTGCCAGCAGCTCTCCCGGGGACGAGCAGTGCGTC.

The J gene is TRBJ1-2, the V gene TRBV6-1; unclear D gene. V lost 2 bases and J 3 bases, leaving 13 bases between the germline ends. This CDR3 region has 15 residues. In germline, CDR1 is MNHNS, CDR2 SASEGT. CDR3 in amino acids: CASSEWVGQYYGYTF. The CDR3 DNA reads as TGTGCCAGCAGTGAATGGGTAGGGCAATACTATGGCTACACCTTC.

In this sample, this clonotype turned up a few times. The CDR3 DNA reads TGTGCCAGCAGCCCCAATGCGGTTTCCAATCAGCCCCAGCATTTT. Translating it yields CASSPNAVSNQPQHF. The chain employs TRBV7-8 and TRBJ1-5; D unresolved. Germline V gives CDR1 SGHVS, CDR2 FQNEAQ. V was cut by 5 bases and J by 3 bases, with 14 bases left in between. The CDR3 runs to 15 residues.

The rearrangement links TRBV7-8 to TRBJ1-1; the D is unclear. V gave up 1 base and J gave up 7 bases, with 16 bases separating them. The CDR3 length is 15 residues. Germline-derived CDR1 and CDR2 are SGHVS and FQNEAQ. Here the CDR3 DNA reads TGTGCCAGCAGCTTAGACGCGATCCCCGTTATTGAAGCTTTCTTT. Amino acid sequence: CASSLDAIPVIEAFF.

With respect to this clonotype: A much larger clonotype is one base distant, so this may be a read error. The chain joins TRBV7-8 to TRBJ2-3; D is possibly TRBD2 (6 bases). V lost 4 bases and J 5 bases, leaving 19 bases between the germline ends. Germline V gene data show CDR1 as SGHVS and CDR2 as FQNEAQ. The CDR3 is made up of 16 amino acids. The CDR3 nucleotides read TGTGCCAGCAGCTCCTACCCGGGAGCGAGTTTAGATACGCAGTATTTT. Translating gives CASSSYPGASLDTQYF.